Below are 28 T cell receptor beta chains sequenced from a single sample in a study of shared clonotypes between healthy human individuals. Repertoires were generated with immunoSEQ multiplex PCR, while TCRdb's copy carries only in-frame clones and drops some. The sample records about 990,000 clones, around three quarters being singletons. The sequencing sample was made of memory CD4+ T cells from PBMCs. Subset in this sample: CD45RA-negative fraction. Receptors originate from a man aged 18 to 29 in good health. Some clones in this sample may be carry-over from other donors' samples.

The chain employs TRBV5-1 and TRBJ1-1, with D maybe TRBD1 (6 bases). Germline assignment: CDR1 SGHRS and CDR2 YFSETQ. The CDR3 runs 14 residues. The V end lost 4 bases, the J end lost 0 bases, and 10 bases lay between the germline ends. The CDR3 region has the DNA TGCGCCAGCAGCCCTCGGACAGTGAACACTGAAGCTTTCTTT. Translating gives CASSPRTVNTEAFF.

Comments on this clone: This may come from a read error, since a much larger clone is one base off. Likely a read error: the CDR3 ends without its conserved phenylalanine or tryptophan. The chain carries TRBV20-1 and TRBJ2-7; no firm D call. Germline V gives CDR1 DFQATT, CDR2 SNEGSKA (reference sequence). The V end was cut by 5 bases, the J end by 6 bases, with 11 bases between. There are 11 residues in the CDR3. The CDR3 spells CSADGPLEQYY. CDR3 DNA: TGCAGTGCTGATGGCCCCCTCGAGCAGTACTAC.

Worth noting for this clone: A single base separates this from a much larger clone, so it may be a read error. In DNA, the CDR3 is TGTGCCAGCAGCTCCTTAGCGGGAGTAGCAGATACGCAGTATTTT. Translation: CASSSLAGVADTQYF. The V and J genes are TRBV7-3 and TRBJ2-3; 9 nucleotides line up with TRBD2. The ends lost 4 bases at V and 4 bases at J; junction bases unmatched: 6. Germline V gives CDR1 SGHTA, CDR2 FQGTGA. CDR3 size: 15 residues.

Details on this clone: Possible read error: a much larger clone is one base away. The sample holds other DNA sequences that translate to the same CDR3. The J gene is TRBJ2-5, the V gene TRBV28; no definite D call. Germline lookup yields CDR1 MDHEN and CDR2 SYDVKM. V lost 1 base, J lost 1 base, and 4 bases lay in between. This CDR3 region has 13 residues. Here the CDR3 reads CASSLSGQETQYF. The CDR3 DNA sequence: TGTGCCAGCAGTTTATCTGGCCAAGAGACCCAGTACTTC.

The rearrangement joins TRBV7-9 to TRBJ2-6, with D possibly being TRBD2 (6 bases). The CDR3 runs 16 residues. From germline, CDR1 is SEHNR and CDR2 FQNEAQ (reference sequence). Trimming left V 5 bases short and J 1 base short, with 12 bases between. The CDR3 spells CASSAIGGSGANVLTF. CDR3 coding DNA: TGTGCCAGCAGCGCGATCGGGGGATCTGGGGCCAACGTCCTGACTTTC.

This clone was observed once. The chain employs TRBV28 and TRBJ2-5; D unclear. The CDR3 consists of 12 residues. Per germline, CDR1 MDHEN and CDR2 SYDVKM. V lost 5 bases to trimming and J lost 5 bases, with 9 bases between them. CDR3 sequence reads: CASSLIFETQYF. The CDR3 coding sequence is TGTGCCAGCAGTCTTATTTTTGAGACCCAGTACTTC.

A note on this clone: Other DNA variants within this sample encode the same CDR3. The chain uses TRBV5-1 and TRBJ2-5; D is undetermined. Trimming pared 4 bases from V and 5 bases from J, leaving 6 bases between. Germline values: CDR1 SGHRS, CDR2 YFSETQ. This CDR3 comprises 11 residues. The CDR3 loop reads CASSLSETQYF. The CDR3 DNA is TGCGCCAGCAGCCTCTCTGAGACCCAGTACTTC.

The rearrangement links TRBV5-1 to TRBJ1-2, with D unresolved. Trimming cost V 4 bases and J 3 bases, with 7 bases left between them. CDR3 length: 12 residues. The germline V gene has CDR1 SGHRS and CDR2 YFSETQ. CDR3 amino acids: CASSPGDYGYTF. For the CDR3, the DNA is TGCGCCAGCAGCCCCGGGGACTATGGCTACACCTTC.

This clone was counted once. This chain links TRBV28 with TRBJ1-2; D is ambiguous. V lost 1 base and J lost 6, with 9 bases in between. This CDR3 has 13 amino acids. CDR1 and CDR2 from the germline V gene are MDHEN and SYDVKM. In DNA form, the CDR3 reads TGTGCCAGCAGTTTATCGTGGCAGAATGGCTACACCTTC. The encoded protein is CASSLSWQNGYTF.

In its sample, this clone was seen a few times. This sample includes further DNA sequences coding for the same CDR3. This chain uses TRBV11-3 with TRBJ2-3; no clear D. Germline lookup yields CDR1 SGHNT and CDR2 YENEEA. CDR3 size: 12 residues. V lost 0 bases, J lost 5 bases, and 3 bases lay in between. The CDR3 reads CASSLEGDTQYF. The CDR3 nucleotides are TGTGCCAGCAGCTTAGAGGGAGATACGCAGTATTTT.

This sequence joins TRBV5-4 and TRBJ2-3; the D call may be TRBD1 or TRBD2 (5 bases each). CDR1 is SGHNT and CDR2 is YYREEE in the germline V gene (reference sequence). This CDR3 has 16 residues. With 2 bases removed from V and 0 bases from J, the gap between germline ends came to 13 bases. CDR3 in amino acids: CASSFYRGPSTDTQYF. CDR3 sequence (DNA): TGTGCCAGCAGCTTTTACCGGGGCCCTAGCACAGATACGCAGTATTTT.

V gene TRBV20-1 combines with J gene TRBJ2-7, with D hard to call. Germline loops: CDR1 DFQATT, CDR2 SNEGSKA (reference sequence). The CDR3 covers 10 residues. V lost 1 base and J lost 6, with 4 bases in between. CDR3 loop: CSARATEQYF. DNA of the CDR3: TGCAGTGCTAGAGCGACCGAGCAGTACTTC.

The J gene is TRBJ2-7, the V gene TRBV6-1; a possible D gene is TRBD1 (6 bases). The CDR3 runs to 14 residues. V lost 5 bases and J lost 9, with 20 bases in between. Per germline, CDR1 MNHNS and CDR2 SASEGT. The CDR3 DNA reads TGTGCCAGCAGTCTCCGGACAGTCCGTCTCGGGCAGTACTTC. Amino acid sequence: CASSLRTVRLGQYF.

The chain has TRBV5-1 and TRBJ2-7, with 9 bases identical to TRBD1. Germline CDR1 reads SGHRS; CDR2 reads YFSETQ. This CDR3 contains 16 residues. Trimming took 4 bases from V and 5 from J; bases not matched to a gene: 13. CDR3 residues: CASSQEPGTGSHEQYF. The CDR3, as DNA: TGCGCCAGCAGCCAAGAACCCGGGACAGGGAGCCACGAGCAGTACTTC. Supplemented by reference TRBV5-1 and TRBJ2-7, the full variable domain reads KAGVTQTPRYLIKTRGQQVTLSCSPISGHRSVSWYQQTPGQGLQFLFEYFSETQRNKGNFPGRFSGRQFSNSRSEMNVSTLELGDSALYLCASSQEPGTGSHEQYFGPGTRLTVT.

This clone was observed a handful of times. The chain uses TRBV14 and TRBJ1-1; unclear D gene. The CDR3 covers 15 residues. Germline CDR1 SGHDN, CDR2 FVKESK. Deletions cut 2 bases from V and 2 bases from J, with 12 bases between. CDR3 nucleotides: TGTGCCAGCAGCCAATTAGGGCAGATAAACACTGAAGCTTTCTTT. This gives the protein CASSQLGQINTEAFF.

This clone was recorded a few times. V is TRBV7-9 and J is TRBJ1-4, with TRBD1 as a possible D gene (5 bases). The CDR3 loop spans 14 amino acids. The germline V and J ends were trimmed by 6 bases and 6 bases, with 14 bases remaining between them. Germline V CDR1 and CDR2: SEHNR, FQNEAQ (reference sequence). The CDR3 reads CASRGRGKDEKLFF. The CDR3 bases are TGTGCCAGCAGGGGCCGGGGGAAGGATGAAAAACTGTTTTTT.

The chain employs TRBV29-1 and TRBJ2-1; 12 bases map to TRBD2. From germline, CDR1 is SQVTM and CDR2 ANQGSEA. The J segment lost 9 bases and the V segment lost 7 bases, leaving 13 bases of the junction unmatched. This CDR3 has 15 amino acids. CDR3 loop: CSALLAGGPMGEQFF. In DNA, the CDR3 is TGCAGCGCCCTTCTAGCGGGAGGGCCGATGGGTGAGCAGTTCTTC.

The CDR3, as DNA: TGTGCCAGCAGCGTCCTTCCCGGACTAGCGGGAGACGTTGAGCAGTTCTTC. It specifies CASSVLPGLAGDVEQFF. The chain employs TRBV9 and TRBJ2-1, with 13 bases identical to TRBD2. CDR1 and CDR2 (germline): SGDLS, YYNGEE. J lost 9 bases, V lost 2 bases, and 11 bases had no gene match. The CDR3 spans 17 residues. Using reference TRBV9 and TRBJ2-1 for the parts outside the CDR3, the full variable domain is DSGVTQTPKHLITATGQRVTLRCSPRSGDLSVYWYQQSLDQGLQFLIQYYNGEERAKGNILERFSAQQFPDLHSELNLSSLELGDSALYFCASSVLPGLAGDVEQFFGPGTRLTVL.

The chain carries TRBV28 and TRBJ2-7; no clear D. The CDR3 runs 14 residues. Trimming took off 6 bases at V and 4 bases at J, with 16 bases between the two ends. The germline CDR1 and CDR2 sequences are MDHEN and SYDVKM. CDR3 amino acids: CASSGVTNSYEQYF. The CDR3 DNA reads TGTGCCAGCAGCGGAGTTACAAACAGTTACGAGCAGTACTTC.

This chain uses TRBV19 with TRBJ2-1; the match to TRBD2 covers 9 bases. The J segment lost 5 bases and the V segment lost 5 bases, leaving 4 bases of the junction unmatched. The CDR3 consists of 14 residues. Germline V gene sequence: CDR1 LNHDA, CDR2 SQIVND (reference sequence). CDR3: CASSGLAGNNEQFF. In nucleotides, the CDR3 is TGTGCCAGTAGTGGGCTAGCGGGGAACAATGAGCAGTTCTTC. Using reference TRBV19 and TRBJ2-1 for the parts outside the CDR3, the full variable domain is DGGITQSPKYLFRKEGQNVTLSCEQNLNHDAMYWYRQDPGQGLRLIYYSQIVNDFQKGDIAEGYSVSREKKESFPLTVTSAQKNPTAFYLCASSGLAGNNEQFFGPGTRLTVL.

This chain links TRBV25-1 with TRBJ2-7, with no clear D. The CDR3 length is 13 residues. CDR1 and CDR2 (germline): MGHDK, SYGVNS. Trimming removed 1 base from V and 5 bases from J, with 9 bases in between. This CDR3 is CASSELSRDEQYF. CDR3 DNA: TGTGCCAGCAGTGAATTAAGTCGAGACGAGCAGTACTTC.

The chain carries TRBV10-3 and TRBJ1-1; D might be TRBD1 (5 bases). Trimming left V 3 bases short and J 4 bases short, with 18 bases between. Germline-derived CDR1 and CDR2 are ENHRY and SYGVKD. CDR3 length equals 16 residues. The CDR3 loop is CAISDSIGAGSTEAFF. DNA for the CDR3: TGTGCCATCAGTGATTCGATCGGGGCCGGAAGCACTGAAGCTTTCTTT.

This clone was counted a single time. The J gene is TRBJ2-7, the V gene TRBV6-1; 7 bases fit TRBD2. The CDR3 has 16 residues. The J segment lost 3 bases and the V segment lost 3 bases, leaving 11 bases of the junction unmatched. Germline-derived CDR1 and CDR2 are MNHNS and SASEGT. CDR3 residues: CASSDIAWGGSYEQYF. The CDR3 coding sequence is TGTGCCAGCAGTGACATTGCCTGGGGCGGGAGCTACGAGCAGTACTTC.

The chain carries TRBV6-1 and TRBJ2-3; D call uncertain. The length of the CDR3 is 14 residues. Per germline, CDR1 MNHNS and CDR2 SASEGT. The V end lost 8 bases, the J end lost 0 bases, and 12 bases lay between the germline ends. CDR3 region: CASGLYESTDTQYF. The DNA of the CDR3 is TGTGCCAGCGGTTTATACGAGAGCACAGATACGCAGTATTTT.

In DNA form, the CDR3 reads TGTGCCAGCAAGGTCGGGACTAGTAACACCGGGGAGCTGTTTTTT. Translated, it gives CASKVGTSNTGELFF. The chain links TRBV2 to TRBJ2-2, with 8 bases matching TRBD2. CDR3 length: 15 residues. J gave up 2 bases and V 7 bases, and 6 bases lay outside the gene matches. Germline V CDR1 and CDR2: SNHLY, FYNNEI.

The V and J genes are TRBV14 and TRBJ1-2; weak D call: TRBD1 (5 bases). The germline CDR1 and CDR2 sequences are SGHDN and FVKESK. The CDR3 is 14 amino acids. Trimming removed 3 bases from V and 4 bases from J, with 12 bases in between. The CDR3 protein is CASSQGGPFYGYTF. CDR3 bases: TGTGCCAGCAGCCAGGGGGGACCGTTCTATGGCTACACCTTC.

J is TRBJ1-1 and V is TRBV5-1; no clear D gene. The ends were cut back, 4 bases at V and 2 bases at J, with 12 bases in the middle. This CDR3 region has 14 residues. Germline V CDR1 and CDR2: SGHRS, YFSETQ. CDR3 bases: TGCGCCAGCAGCGCCGTTCTGCGTAACACTGAAGCTTTCTTT. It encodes CASSAVLRNTEAFF.

The CDR3 DNA reads as TGCAGCGTTGTCTTAACAGGGGGCTCTGGCAATCAGCCCCAGCATTTT. Its protein is CSVVLTGGSGNQPQHF. V and J are TRBV29-1 and TRBJ1-5; 9 nucleotides align to TRBD1. CDR1 and CDR2 (germline): SQVTM, ANQGSEA. CDR3 length: 16 residues. Trimming removed 4 bases from V and 2 bases from J; junction bases left unmatched: 9.